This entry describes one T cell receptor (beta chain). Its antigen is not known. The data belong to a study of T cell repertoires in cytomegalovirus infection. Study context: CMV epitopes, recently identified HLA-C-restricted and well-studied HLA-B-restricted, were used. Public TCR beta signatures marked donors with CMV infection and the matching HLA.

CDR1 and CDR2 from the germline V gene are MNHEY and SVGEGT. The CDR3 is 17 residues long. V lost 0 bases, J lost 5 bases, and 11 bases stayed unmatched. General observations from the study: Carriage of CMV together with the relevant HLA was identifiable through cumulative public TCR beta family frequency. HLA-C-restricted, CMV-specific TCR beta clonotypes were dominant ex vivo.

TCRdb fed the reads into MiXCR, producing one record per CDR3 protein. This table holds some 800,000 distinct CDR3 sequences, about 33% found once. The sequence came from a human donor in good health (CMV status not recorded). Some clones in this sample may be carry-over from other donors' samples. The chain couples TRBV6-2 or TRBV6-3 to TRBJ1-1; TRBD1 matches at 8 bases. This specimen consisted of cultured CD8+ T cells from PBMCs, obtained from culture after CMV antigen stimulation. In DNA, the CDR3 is TGTGCCAGCAGTTACTCCCAGGGGGCTAAAGTATCGACTGAAGCTTTCTTT. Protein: CASSYSQGAKVSTEAFF.